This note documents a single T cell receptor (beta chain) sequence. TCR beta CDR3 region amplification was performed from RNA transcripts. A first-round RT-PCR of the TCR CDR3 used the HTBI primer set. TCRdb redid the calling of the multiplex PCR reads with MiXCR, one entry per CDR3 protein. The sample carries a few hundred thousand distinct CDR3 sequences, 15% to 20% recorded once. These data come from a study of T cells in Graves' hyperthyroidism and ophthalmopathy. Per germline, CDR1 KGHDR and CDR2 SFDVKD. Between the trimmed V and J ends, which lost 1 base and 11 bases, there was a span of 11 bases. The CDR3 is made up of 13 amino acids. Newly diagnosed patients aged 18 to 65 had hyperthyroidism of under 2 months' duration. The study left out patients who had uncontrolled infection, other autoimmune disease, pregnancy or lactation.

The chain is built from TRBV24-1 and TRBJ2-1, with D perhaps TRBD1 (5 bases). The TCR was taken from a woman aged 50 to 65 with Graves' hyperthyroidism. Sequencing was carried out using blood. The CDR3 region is CATSDLRTPQQFF. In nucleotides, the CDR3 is TGTGCCACCAGTGATTTAAGGACACCCCAGCAGTTCTTC.